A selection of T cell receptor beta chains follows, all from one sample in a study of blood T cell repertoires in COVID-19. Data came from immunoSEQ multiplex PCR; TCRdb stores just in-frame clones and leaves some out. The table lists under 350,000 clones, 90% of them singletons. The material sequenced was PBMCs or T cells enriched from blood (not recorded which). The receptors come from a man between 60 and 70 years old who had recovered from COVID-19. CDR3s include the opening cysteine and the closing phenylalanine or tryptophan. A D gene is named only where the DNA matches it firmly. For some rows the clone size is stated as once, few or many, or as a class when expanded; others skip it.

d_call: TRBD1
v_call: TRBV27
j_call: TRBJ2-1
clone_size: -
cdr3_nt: TGTGCCAGCAGTTCCGGAAACCCGCCCTCGGTGAGGGACAGGGCCTACAATGAGCAGTTCTTC
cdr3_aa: CASSSGNPPSVRDRAYNEQFF

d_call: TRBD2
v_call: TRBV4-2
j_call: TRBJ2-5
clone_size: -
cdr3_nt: TGTGCCAGCAGCCAAGAATGGCGGGGGGTCGGACACCAAGAGACCCAGTACTTC
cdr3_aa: CASSQEWRGVGHQETQYF

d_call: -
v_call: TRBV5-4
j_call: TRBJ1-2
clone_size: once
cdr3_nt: TGTGCCAGCAGCTTGACAGAATCTAACTATGGCTACACCTTC
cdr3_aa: CASSLTESNYGYTF

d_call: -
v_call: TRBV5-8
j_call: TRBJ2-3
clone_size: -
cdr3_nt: TGTGCCAGCAGCTTGGGACAGCCAACAGATACGCAGTATTTT
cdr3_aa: CASSLGQPTDTQYF

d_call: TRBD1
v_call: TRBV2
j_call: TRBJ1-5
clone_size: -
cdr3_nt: TGTGCCAGCATTGGACAGGGAGGGCCCCAGCATTTT
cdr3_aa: CASIGQGGPQHF

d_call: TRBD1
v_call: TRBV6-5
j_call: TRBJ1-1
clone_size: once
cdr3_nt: TGTGCCAGCAGCTCCCTGACAGGGAGGAATACTGAAGCTTTCTTT
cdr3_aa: CASSSLTGRNTEAFF

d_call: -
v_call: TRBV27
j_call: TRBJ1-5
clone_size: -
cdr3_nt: TGTGCCAGCAGTCCCCTAGCCAGACAGCCCCAGCATTTT
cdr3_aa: CASSPLARQPQHF

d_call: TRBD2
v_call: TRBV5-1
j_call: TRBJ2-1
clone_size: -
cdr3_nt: TGCGCCAGCAGCAGGGGACTAGCGGACACCTACAATGAGCAGTTCTTC
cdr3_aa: CASSRGLADTYNEQFF

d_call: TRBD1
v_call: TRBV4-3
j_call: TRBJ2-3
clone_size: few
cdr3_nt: TGCGCCAGCAGCCAAGCGAAGACAGGGGGCTCCCTATTTGAAGATACGCAGTATTTT
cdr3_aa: CASSQAKTGGSLFEDTQYF

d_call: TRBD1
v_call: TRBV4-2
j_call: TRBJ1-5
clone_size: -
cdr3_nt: TGTGCCAGCAGCCAAGATCGGGACAGGGGTGGCAATCAGCCCCAGCATTTT
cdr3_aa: CASSQDRDRGGNQPQHF

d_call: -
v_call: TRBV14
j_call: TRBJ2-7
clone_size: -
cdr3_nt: TGTGCCAGCAGCCAAGATCCTGGGGGGTACGAGCAGTACTTC
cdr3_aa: CASSQDPGGYEQYF

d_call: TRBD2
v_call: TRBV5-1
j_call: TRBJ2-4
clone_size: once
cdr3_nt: TGCGCCAGCAGCCTAGCGGGAGTGGGTCAAAACATTCAGTACTTC
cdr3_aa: CASSLAGVGQNIQYF

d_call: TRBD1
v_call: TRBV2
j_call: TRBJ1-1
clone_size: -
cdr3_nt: TGTGCCAGCAGAGAGGGACAGCGCACTGAAGCTTTCTTT
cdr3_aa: CASREGQRTEAFF

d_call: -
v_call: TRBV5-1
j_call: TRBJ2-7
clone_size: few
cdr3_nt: TGCGCCAGCAGCTTTGGAGGGAGCTCCTACGAGCAGTACTTC
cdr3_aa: CASSFGGSSYEQYF

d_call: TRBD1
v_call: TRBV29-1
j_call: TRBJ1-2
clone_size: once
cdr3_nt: TGCAGCGTCGGAAGGAACAGGGGAGACTATGGCTACACCTTC
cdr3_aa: CSVGRNRGDYGYTF

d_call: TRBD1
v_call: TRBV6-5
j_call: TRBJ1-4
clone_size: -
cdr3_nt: TGTGCCAGCAGACAGGGGGCCGAAAAACTGTTTTTT
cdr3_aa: CASRQGAEKLFF

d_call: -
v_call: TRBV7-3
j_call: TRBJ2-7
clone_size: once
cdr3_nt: TGTGCCAGCAGCCCAACGGACAAATACGAGCAGTACTTC
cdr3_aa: CASSPTDKYEQYF

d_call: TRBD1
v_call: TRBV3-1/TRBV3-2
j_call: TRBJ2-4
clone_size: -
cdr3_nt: TGTGCCAGCAGCCGACGAGGGGGCATAGCCAAAAACATTCAGTACTTC
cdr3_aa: CASSRRGGIAKNIQYF

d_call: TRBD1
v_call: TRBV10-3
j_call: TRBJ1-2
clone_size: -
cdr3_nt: TGTGCCATCAGGGAACAGGGGGTTGACTATGGCTACACCTTC
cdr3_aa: CAIREQGVDYGYTF

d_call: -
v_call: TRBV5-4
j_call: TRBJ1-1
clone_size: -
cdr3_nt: TGTGCCAGCAGCCCCGTTGCGCATGGGTTGAGGCACACTGAAGCTTTCTTT
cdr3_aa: CASSPVAHGLRHTEAFF

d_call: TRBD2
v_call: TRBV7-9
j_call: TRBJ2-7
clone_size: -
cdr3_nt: TGTGCCAGCAGCCCCGGGGGGGTCTACGAGCAGTACTTC
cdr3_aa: CASSPGGVYEQYF

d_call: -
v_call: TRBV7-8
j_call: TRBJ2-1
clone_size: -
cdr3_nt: TGTGCCAGCAGCTTAGCGCGATTCCTCCACCAATTACGGAATGAGCAGTTCTTC
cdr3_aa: CASSLARFLHQLRNEQFF

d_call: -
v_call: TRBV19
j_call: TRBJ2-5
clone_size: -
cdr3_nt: TGTGCCAGTAGTATAGTCCCCCAGGGAGAGACCCAGTACTTC
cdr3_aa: CASSIVPQGETQYF

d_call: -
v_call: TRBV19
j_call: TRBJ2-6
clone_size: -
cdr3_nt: TGTGCCAGTAGTATCAGGGATGGGGCCAACGTCCTGACTTTC
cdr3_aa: CASSIRDGANVLTF